Listed below are T cell receptor beta chains from one sample, sequenced in a study of graft-versus-host responses after intestinal transplantation. Sequencing used immunoSEQ multiplex PCR; TCRdb keeps in-frame clones, though not all of them. The sample includes about 5,700 clones, 69% of them seen just once. The sample here was ileum tissue, taken around 300 days after intestinal transplant. The receptors originated from a human patient who received an intestinal transplant, so some T cells may come from the graft donor. CDR3s include the opening cysteine and the closing phenylalanine or tryptophan. The order of the fields is clone size, V gene, D gene, CDR3 length, J gene, CDR3 DNA, CDR3 protein. A D gene is named only where the DNA matches it firmly. A row's size may be missing; if present it is once, few, many or a size class.

abundance: .
v_gene: TRBV5-1
d_gene: TRBD2
len: 14
j_gene: TRBJ2-5
CDR3nt: TGCGCCAGCAGCTTAAATAGCGGGAGAGAGACCCAGTACTTC
CDR3aa: CASSLNSGRETQYF

abundance: .
v_gene: TRBV5-5
d_gene: .
len: 15
j_gene: TRBJ2-7
CDR3nt: TGTGCCAGCAGCCTCGACAGTCCGCGAACTTTGGAGCAGTACTTC
CDR3aa: CASSLDSPRTLEQYF

abundance: .
v_gene: TRBV19
d_gene: .
len: 15
j_gene: TRBJ1-1
CDR3nt: TGTGCCAGTAGCTTAAATACAGGGTCTAACACTGAAGCTTTCTTT
CDR3aa: CASSLNTGSNTEAFF

abundance: .
v_gene: TRBV29-1
d_gene: .
len: 13
j_gene: TRBJ2-7
CDR3nt: TGCAGCGTCTTGACAGGCTACACCTACGAGCAGTACTTC
CDR3aa: CSVLTGYTYEQYF

abundance: .
v_gene: TRBV28
d_gene: .
len: 15
j_gene: TRBJ2-7
CDR3nt: TGTGCCAGCAGTTTAACGTTTGGGGGTCCCTACGAGCAGTACTTC
CDR3aa: CASSLTFGGPYEQYF

abundance: .
v_gene: TRBV6-4
d_gene: TRBD2
len: 18
j_gene: TRBJ2-2
CDR3nt: TGTGCCAGCAGTGACTCCGCCTGCGGGGGGGCTGAGACCGGGGAGCTGTTTTTT
CDR3aa: CASSDSACGGAETGELFF

abundance: few
v_gene: TRBV30
d_gene: .
len: 12
j_gene: TRBJ1-3
CDR3nt: TGTGCCTGGAGAGTCTCTGGAAACACCATATATTTT
CDR3aa: CAWRVSGNTIYF

abundance: .
v_gene: TRBV30
d_gene: TRBD2
len: 15
j_gene: TRBJ2-7
CDR3nt: TGTGCCTGGAGTGGGGGAGGGCCAGGGATCTACGAGCAGTACTTC
CDR3aa: CAWSGGGPGIYEQYF

abundance: few
v_gene: TRBV4-3
d_gene: .
len: 13
j_gene: TRBJ1-1
CDR3nt: TGCGCCAGCAGCCGTCTTATGAACACTGAAGCTTTCTTT
CDR3aa: CASSRLMNTEAFF

abundance: .
v_gene: TRBV28
d_gene: TRBD1
len: 13
j_gene: TRBJ1-6
CDR3nt: TGTGCCAGCAGAGGGACAGGGAATTCACCCCTCCACTTT
CDR3aa: CASRGTGNSPLHF

abundance: .
v_gene: TRBV4-3
d_gene: .
len: 18
j_gene: TRBJ1-4
CDR3nt: TGCGCCAGCAGCCAAGATTGGTATACGGTTTACCCTAATGAAAAACTGTTTTTT
CDR3aa: CASSQDWYTVYPNEKLFF

abundance: .
v_gene: TRBV5-6
d_gene: .
len: 13
j_gene: TRBJ1-1
CDR3nt: TGTGCCAGCAGCTTGCTTTTTCGGGGGGAAGCTTTCTTT
CDR3aa: CASSLLFRGEAFF

abundance: few
v_gene: TRBV4-1
d_gene: .
len: 15
j_gene: TRBJ2-2
CDR3nt: TGCGCCAGCAGCCTAGACCCGGGGATTCGCGGGGAGCTGTTTTTT
CDR3aa: CASSLDPGIRGELFF

abundance: .
v_gene: TRBV19
d_gene: .
len: 18
j_gene: TRBJ2-1
CDR3nt: TGTGCCAGTAGTATAGGGGCCCTGGGACGGGGGGCGAGCAATGAGCAGTTCTTC
CDR3aa: CASSIGALGRGASNEQFF

abundance: .
v_gene: TRBV25-1
d_gene: TRBD1
len: 15
j_gene: TRBJ2-5
CDR3nt: TGTGCCAGCAGTAGAACAGGGGTAGGCCAAGAGACCCAGTACTTC
CDR3aa: CASSRTGVGQETQYF

abundance: .
v_gene: TRBV5-1
d_gene: .
len: 15
j_gene: TRBJ2-6
CDR3nt: TGCGCCAGCACTGACAACGGGATAAGAGCCAACGTCCTGACTTTC
CDR3aa: CASTDNGIRANVLTF

abundance: .
v_gene: TRBV25-1
d_gene: .
len: 15
j_gene: TRBJ2-7
CDR3nt: TGTGCCAGCAGTGATCCAGGGGAGGGCTCCTACGAGCAGTACTTC
CDR3aa: CASSDPGEGSYEQYF

abundance: .
v_gene: TRBV27
d_gene: .
len: 14
j_gene: TRBJ2-2
CDR3nt: TGTGCCACCCCGGGACCCCCGAGAGCCGGGGAGCTGTTTTTT
CDR3aa: CATPGPPRAGELFF

abundance: .
v_gene: TRBV2
d_gene: TRBD1
len: 14
j_gene: TRBJ2-7
CDR3nt: TGTGCCAGCAGGACCGGGACAGGGACCTACGAGCAGTACTTC
CDR3aa: CASRTGTGTYEQYF

abundance: few
v_gene: TRBV27
d_gene: .
len: 16
j_gene: TRBJ2-1
CDR3nt: TGTGCCAGCAGTTTTAGCCGAGGGACTCCACTTAATGAGCAGTTCTTC
CDR3aa: CASSFSRGTPLNEQFF

abundance: .
v_gene: TRBV6-6
d_gene: TRBD1
len: 14
j_gene: TRBJ1-5
CDR3nt: TGTGCCAGCAGTTACCCGGACAGGCATCAGCCCCAGCATTTT
CDR3aa: CASSYPDRHQPQHF

abundance: .
v_gene: TRBV2
d_gene: TRBD2
len: 15
j_gene: TRBJ2-1
CDR3nt: TGTGCCAGCAGGAAAGGGAGGGGTCTGGACAATGAGCAGTTCTTC
CDR3aa: CASRKGRGLDNEQFF

abundance: .
v_gene: TRBV7-8
d_gene: .
len: 16
j_gene: TRBJ2-1
CDR3nt: TGTGCCAGCAGCTCCAAATTACCCAGCTCCTACAATGAGCAGTTCTTC
CDR3aa: CASSSKLPSSYNEQFF

abundance: .
v_gene: TRBV2
d_gene: .
len: 13
j_gene: TRBJ2-5
CDR3nt: TGTGCCAGCCACAGGATTCCCCAAGAGACCCAGTACTTC
CDR3aa: CASHRIPQETQYF

abundance: few
v_gene: TRBV7-3
d_gene: TRBD2
len: 17
j_gene: TRBJ2-3
CDR3nt: TGTGCCAGCAGCTTAGGGACTAGCGGGAGAGCCCCAGATACGCAGTATTTT
CDR3aa: CASSLGTSGRAPDTQYF

abundance: .
v_gene: TRBV6-5
d_gene: TRBD1
len: 15
j_gene: TRBJ1-4
CDR3nt: TGTGCCAGCAGTTACAGGGGGCGAACTAATGAAAAACTGTTTTTT
CDR3aa: CASSYRGRTNEKLFF

abundance: .
v_gene: TRBV4-1
d_gene: .
len: 16
j_gene: TRBJ2-1
CDR3nt: TGCGCCAGCAGCCACACATTGGGGTACCTCTACAATGAGCAGTTCTTC
CDR3aa: CASSHTLGYLYNEQFF

abundance: medium-sized
v_gene: TRBV5-4
d_gene: .
len: 14
j_gene: TRBJ2-5
CDR3nt: TGTGCCAGCAGGGACTCGTATGGGGAAGAGACCCAGTACTTC
CDR3aa: CASRDSYGEETQYF

abundance: .
v_gene: TRBV4-2
d_gene: TRBD2
len: 15
j_gene: TRBJ2-1
CDR3nt: TGTGCCAGCAGCCATGGGGGGGGAGGATACAATGAGCAGTTCTTC
CDR3aa: CASSHGGGGYNEQFF

abundance: .
v_gene: TRBV11-2
d_gene: TRBD2
len: 19
j_gene: TRBJ2-1
CDR3nt: TGTGCCAGCAGCCCGCGAAGAGACACTAGCGGGATATCCTACAATGAGCAGTTCTTC
CDR3aa: CASSPRRDTSGISYNEQFF

abundance: .
v_gene: TRBV5-1
d_gene: .
len: 16
j_gene: TRBJ2-6
CDR3nt: TGCGCCAGCAGCTTGACTCCTAACTCTGGGGCCAACGTCCTGACTTTC
CDR3aa: CASSLTPNSGANVLTF

abundance: .
v_gene: TRBV6-4
d_gene: TRBD2
len: 15
j_gene: TRBJ2-3
CDR3nt: TGTGCCAGCAGTGTTACTAGCGGGAGCACAGATACGCAGTATTTT
CDR3aa: CASSVTSGSTDTQYF

abundance: .
v_gene: TRBV5-1
d_gene: .
len: 14
j_gene: TRBJ1-1
CDR3nt: TGCGCCAGCAGCTGGGACGGACAGAACACTGAAGCTTTCTTT
CDR3aa: CASSWDGQNTEAFF